Listed below are T cell receptor beta chains from one sample, sequenced in a study of T cells in Graves' hyperthyroidism and ophthalmopathy. MiXCR, run by TCRdb on the multiplex PCR reads, gives a single entry per CDR3 protein. This table holds roughly 170,000 distinct CDR3 sequences, approximately 15% found once. The sequencing sample was made of blood. Source of these receptors: a woman aged 45-59 years with Graves' hyperthyroidism. Both conserved end residues are part of each CDR3. Fields, in order: clone size, V gene, D gene, J gene, CDR3 DNA, CDR3 protein. D genes are given only for firm matches. Size is omitted from some rows. Given values are once, few, many or a class for expanded clones.

many	TRBV6-1	TRBD1	TRBJ1-4	TGTGCCAGCAGGACGCCAGGGGGGGAAAAACTGTTTTTT	CASRTPGGEKLFF
many	TRBV3-1	TRBD1	TRBJ1-1	TGTGCCAGCAGCTCACCGGGACAGGGGGCAAAGGCCACTGAAGCTTTCTTT	CASSSPGQGAKATEAFF
NA	TRBV19	NA	TRBJ1-5	TGTGCCAGTAGTATTGGGGCAGGGGACAATCAGCCCCAGCATTTT	CASSIGAGDNQPQHF
many	TRBV20-1	NA	TRBJ1-6	TGCAGTGCTGGGACGCGGGGGGCAGACGATTCACCCCTCCACTTT	CSAGTRGADDSPLHF
many	TRBV6-1	NA	TRBJ1-5	TGTGCCAGCAGTCCCAATCAGCCCCAGCATTTT	CASSPNQPQHF
many	TRBV4-1	TRBD2	TRBJ2-1	TGCGCCAGCAGCCCCCTCGTGGGAGGGAAGTACAATGAGCAGTTCTTC	CASSPLVGGKYNEQFF
many	TRBV11-2	NA	TRBJ2-1	TGTGCCAGCAGCTTACGTTTGATGAGCGTCGGGGTCCACAATGAGCAGTTCTTC	CASSLRLMSVGVHNEQFF
NA	TRBV11-3	NA	TRBJ1-3	TGTGCCAGCAGCTTGGCAGGGACCTCTGGAAACACCATATATTTT	CASSLAGTSGNTIYF
many	TRBV2	NA	TRBJ1-6	TGTGCCAGCAGAGGACAATTCAATTCACCCCTCCACTTT	CASRGQFNSPLHF
many	TRBV12-3/TRBV12-4	TRBD1	TRBJ1-4	TGTGCCAGCAGCTACAGGGGAGCTATAACTAATGAAAAACTGTTTTTT	CASSYRGAITNEKLFF
many	TRBV7-8	NA	TRBJ2-4	TGTGCCAGCAGCACCTACAGCGGGCTGGGAAACATTCAGTACTTC	CASSTYSGLGNIQYF
many	TRBV6-1	NA	TRBJ2-4	TGTGCCAGCAAGAGCTTAGCCAAAAACATTCAGTACTTC	CASKSLAKNIQYF
many	TRBV3-1	NA	TRBJ1-3	TGCGCCAGCAGCCAATCAGCCTCTGGAAACACCATATATTTT	CASSQSASGNTIYF
few	TRBV4-1	TRBD1	TRBJ1-2	TGCGCCAGCAGCCAAGATCAGGGGGCGCGAGGCTACACCTTC	CASSQDQGARGYTF
NA	TRBV6-5	NA	TRBJ1-6	TGTGCCAGCAGTTACTCTATCGGTCAGGGCGTCCCGGTAAATTCACCCCTCCACTTT	CASSYSIGQGVPVNSPLHF
NA	TRBV2	TRBD1	TRBJ2-7	TGTGCCAGCAGGGCCGGGACAGGTTCCTACGAGCAGTACTTC	CASRAGTGSYEQYF
few	TRBV4-1	NA	TRBJ2-1	TGCGCCAGCAGCCAAGAAAAGCCAGGAGTGAATGAGCAGTTCTTC	CASSQEKPGVNEQFF
many	TRBV7-9	NA	TRBJ2-3	TGTGCCAGCAGCTTAGGCCTTCAGGAATTGGGCACAGATACGCAGTATTTT	CASSLGLQELGTDTQYF
few	TRBV5-4	NA	TRBJ2-3	TGTGCCAGCAGCCCCAGTGGGGGACGGGTAGATACGCAGTATTTT	CASSPSGGRVDTQYF
many	TRBV7-2	NA	TRBJ2-3	TGTGCCAGCAGCTCACTGGGACGGATTATTAGCACAGATACGCAGTATTTT	CASSSLGRIISTDTQYF
few	TRBV4-1	NA	TRBJ1-2	TGCGCCAGCAGCACCGGGCCGCAGGGGTTAGATGGCTACACCTTC	CASSTGPQGLDGYTF
NA	TRBV4-1	NA	TRBJ2-7	TGCGCCAGCGGCCAAGATTACGCCAACCCGGGCGAGCAGTACTTC	CASGQDYANPGEQYF
many	TRBV28	NA	TRBJ2-2	TGTGCCAGCAGCACCCCGGCGTTTCTGGGAACGAACACCGGGGAGCTGTTTTTT	CASSTPAFLGTNTGELFF
few	TRBV5-6	NA	TRBJ2-3	TGTGCCAGCAGCTTCACTACTAATGAAGAGTATTTT	CASSFTTNEEYF
many	TRBV10-1	NA	TRBJ2-7	TGCGCCAGCAGTCCCAGGGCAGCAGGGGAGCAGTACTTC	CASSPRAAGEQYF
many	TRBV5-1	NA	TRBJ2-1	TGCGCCAGCCAGCTGTCGGGCTCCTACAATGAGCAGTTCTTC	CASQLSGSYNEQFF
many	TRBV29-1	NA	TRBJ2-7	TGCAGCGCCGGTGGGCAGGCGGCCTACGAGCAGTACTTC	CSAGGQAAYEQYF
many	TRBV28	NA	TRBJ2-3	TGTGCCAGCAGTTTACTCTCGAGGTGGCAGTATTTT	CASSLLSRWQYF
many	TRBV29-1	NA	TRBJ1-1	TGCAGCGTTCAAGGGGGTAGCACTGAAGCTTTCTTT	CSVQGGSTEAFF
many	TRBV27	TRBD2	TRBJ2-7	TGTGCCAGCAGTTTAAGGAGCGGGGGGCCACACGAGCAGTACTTC	CASSLRSGGPHEQYF
NA	TRBV7-9	NA	TRBJ2-5	TGTGCCAGCAGCTTAGGTTCTTCTCAGACGACATATAGGGGGAGCTTGGAGACCCAGTACTTC	CASSLGSSQTTYRGSLETQYF
many	TRBV6-1	TRBD2	TRBJ2-1	TGTGCCAGCTTGACTCTAGCGGGGGGGCCGGGATCTTACAATGAGCAGTTCTTC	CASLTLAGGPGSYNEQFF
many	TRBV6-1	NA	TRBJ2-7	TGTGCCAGCAGTGAAGCCGGGACAAGGGACGGCGAGCAGTACTTC	CASSEAGTRDGEQYF
NA	TRBV20-1	NA	TRBJ1-1	TGCAGTGCTAGACAGGGAATGGGGACTGAAGCTTTCTTT	CSARQGMGTEAFF
NA	TRBV2	TRBD2	TRBJ2-7	TGTGCCAGCACGAAGGCCGGGACTAGCGACTACGAGCAGTACTTC	CASTKAGTSDYEQYF
once	TRBV19	NA	TRBJ1-6	TGTGCCAGTAGTATCCTATATCAAGGCGTTTCCCCTAATTCACCCCTCCACTTT	CASSILYQGVSPNSPLHF
many	TRBV6-5	TRBD1	TRBJ2-3	TGTGCCAGCAGTTACTCGTTTGGGACAGAGACAGATACGCAGTATTTT	CASSYSFGTETDTQYF
many	TRBV7-9	NA	TRBJ1-2	TGTGCCAGCAGCTCGGCCCGGGCCGTATTGGGTGGCTACACCTTC	CASSSARAVLGGYTF
NA	TRBV11-2	NA	TRBJ1-2	TGTGCCAGCAGCTCGACCACATCCACAGGGATCAGAGGCTACACCTTC	CASSSTTSTGIRGYTF
many	TRBV5-5	NA	TRBJ2-7	TGTGCCAGCAGCCCCCCGAGGGGGGGCAATGAGCAGTACTTC	CASSPPRGGNEQYF
many	TRBV5-1	TRBD2	TRBJ2-7	TGCGCCAGCAGCTTGGTGCGGGGGATAAGCGAGCAGTACTTC	CASSLVRGISEQYF
many	TRBV20-1	NA	TRBJ2-2	TGCAGTGCTAGAGGCCCGGGTGGGACCGGGGAGCTGTTTTTT	CSARGPGGTGELFF
many	TRBV5-1	TRBD1	TRBJ1-1	TGCGCCAGCAGCTTGGGAACAGGGGGCACTGAAGCTTTCTTT	CASSLGTGGTEAFF
NA	TRBV7-2	NA	TRBJ1-4	TGTGCCAGCAGCCCCAACAGGGCAACTAATGAAAAACTGTTTTTT	CASSPNRATNEKLFF
NA	TRBV6-2/TRBV6-3	NA	TRBJ1-5	TGTGCCAGCAGTTACTCGGGGGGAGGATATAGCAATCAGCCCCAGCATTTT	CASSYSGGGYSNQPQHF
many	TRBV5-1	TRBD1	TRBJ2-2	TGCGCCAGCAGCCCAACCACAGGGGTGAACACCGGGGAGCTGTTTTTT	CASSPTTGVNTGELFF